This TCR beta chain is from a study of blood T cell repertoires in COVID-19. For the study at large: Researchers got acute and convalescent COVID-19 samples from the United States, Italy and Spain. T cells, B-cell-depleted T cells, or PBMCs supplied cDNA or gDNA.

This CDR3 spans 14 amino acids. V was pared by 3 bases and J by 6 bases, with 2 bases of the junction left unmatched. The germline gives CDR1 MRHNA, CDR2 SNTAGT. Original methodology: Amplification of reference gene primers was used by the study to estimate nucleated cell counts. Assay: immunoSEQ multiplex PCR; the TCRdb copy retains only in-frame clones and omits some. The V and J calls and the clone size are those of that table, but D and trimming were determined from the DNA. The repertoire includes about 120,000 clones, roughly nine tenths of them detected once, and about 4% sits in the top ten. The origin of this receptor is a man between 45 and 60 years old with active COVID-19. Specimen: peripheral blood. This chain connects TRBV6-4 to TRBJ2-1, with 10 bases aligning to TRBD2. The DNA of the CDR3 is TGTGCCAGCAGTGAAAGCGGGAGGGTCAATGAGCAGTTCTTC. Its protein is CASSESGRVNEQFF.